The 25 T cell receptor beta chains given below trace back to one sample, sequenced in a study of cytomegalovirus exposure and HLA in healthy donors. The study ran its PCR with 60 Vbeta and 13 Jbeta primers. Assay: immunoSEQ multiplex PCR; the TCRdb copy retains only in-frame clones and omits some. The sample includes approximately 150,000 clones. Sequenced: PBMCs. The receptors stem from a woman in her 50s in good health and CMV-seronegative.

The chain has TRBV5-4 and TRBJ2-7, with D unresolved. The CDR3 spans 14 residues. Trimming cost V 0 bases and J 3 bases, with 10 bases left between them. Germline CDR1 is SGHNT and CDR2 is YYREEE (reference sequence). CDR3 nucleotide sequence: TGTGCCAGCAGCTTGGGAGTCCAAAACTACGAGCAGTACTTC. Translation gives CASSLGVQNYEQYF.

The genes are TRBV4-1 and TRBJ2-7; TRBD2 matches at 7 bases. Germline-derived CDR1 and CDR2 are MGHRA and YSYEKL. The CDR3 is made up of 16 amino acids. J was trimmed by 1 base and V by 0 bases; bases with no gene match: 6. In nucleotides, the CDR3 is TGCGCCAGCAGCCAAGATGGGGGGGGACCATCCTACGAGCAGTACTTC. It specifies CASSQDGGGPSYEQYF.

V and J are TRBV13 and TRBJ1-5; weak D call: TRBD1 (6 bases). The CDR3 runs to 14 residues. Germline CDR1 is PRHDT and CDR2 is FYEKMQ (reference sequence). V shed 0 bases and J shed 4 bases, with 7 bases lying between them. The CDR3 DNA sequence: TGTGCCAGCAGCTTAGGACAGGGAAATCAGCCCCAGCATTTT. Residues: CASSLGQGNQPQHF.

This rearrangement joins TRBV28 to TRBJ1-2, with D maybe TRBD1 (6 bases). V was clipped by 5 bases and J by 5 bases, with 21 bases between them. CDR3 size: 16 residues. The germline V gene has CDR1 MDHEN and CDR2 SYDVKM. CDR3 nucleotide sequence: TGTGCCAGCAGTCTAACAGGGACGGGTAGTAGGTATGGCTACACCTTC. Translated: CASSLTGTGSRYGYTF.

Note on this clone: The sample has other DNA sequences that encode this CDR3 too. The chain combines TRBV18 with TRBJ1-1, with 7 bases aligning to TRBD1. Unmatched junction bases numbered 0, after V lost 4 bases and J lost 1 base. Germline V gene data show CDR1 as KGHSH and CDR2 as LQKENI. The CDR3 loop spans 13 amino acids. CDR3 region: CASSRTGNTEAFF. The CDR3 coding sequence is TGTGCCAGCTCACGGACAGGGAACACTGAAGCTTTCTTT.

V usage is TRBV5-4 and J usage is TRBJ2-6; 7 bases fit TRBD2. The CDR3 runs to 16 residues. With 1 base clipped from V and 2 bases from J, the junction kept 3 bases outside the gene matches. CDR1 SGHNT and CDR2 YYREEE come from the germline V gene (reference sequence). This CDR3 reads CASSLIREAGANVLTF. CDR3 nucleotides: TGTGCCAGCAGCTTGATCCGGGAGGCTGGGGCCAACGTCCTGACTTTC.

The chain carries TRBV18 and TRBJ2-7; weak D call: TRBD2 (5 bases). The germline gives CDR1 KGHSH, CDR2 LQKENI. The CDR3 extends over 14 amino acids. With 3 bases removed from V and 5 bases from J, the gap between germline ends came to 14 bases. In nucleotides, the CDR3 is TGTGCCAGCTCACCCCCTTGGTCGGGGAACGAGCAGTACTTC. It is translated as CASSPPWSGNEQYF.

The CDR3 DNA follows: TGTGCCAGCCATCCCGGGACACGTTCCAATCAGCCCCAGCATTTT. Its protein is CASHPGTRSNQPQHF. V is TRBV28 and J is TRBJ1-5, with TRBD1 as a possible D gene (6 bases). V lost 8 bases and J lost 3, with 17 bases in between. The CDR3 runs to 15 residues. Germline assignment: CDR1 MDHEN and CDR2 SYDVKM.

The chain recombines TRBV18 with TRBJ2-5; the match to TRBD2 covers 16 bases. The length of the CDR3 is 20 residues. Germline V gene data show CDR1 as KGHSH and CDR2 as LQKENI. Trimming at V came to 4 bases and at J to 1 base, leaving 12 bases not matched to a gene. In nucleotides, the CDR3 is TGTGCCAGCTCACTAACCGGGACTAGCGGGAGGGCCCTCTCCCAAGAGACCCAGTACTTC. Amino acids: CASSLTGTSGRALSQETQYF.

The chain has TRBV4-2 and TRBJ1-2; TRBD1 matches 7 bases. This CDR3 region has 14 residues. CDR1 is LGHNA and CDR2 is YNFKEQ in the germline V gene. Trimming cost V 5 bases and J 4 bases; bases outside gene matches: 7. The CDR3 DNA is TGTGCCAGCAGCACGGACAGGCTCTCCTATGGCTACACCTTC. Encoded protein: CASSTDRLSYGYTF.

This rearrangement joins TRBV5-1 to TRBJ1-5; D uncertain. The V end lost 2 bases, the J end lost 2 bases, and 8 bases lay between the germline ends. CDR1 is SGHRS and CDR2 is YFSETQ in the germline V gene. CDR3 size: 14 residues. This chain's CDR3 is CASSFGSGNQPQHF. CDR3 bases: TGCGCCAGCAGCTTCGGCAGCGGCAATCAGCCCCAGCATTTT.

The chain has TRBV5-1 and TRBJ2-7; 9 positions agree with TRBD1. The CDR3 covers 14 residues. The V gene's germline CDR1 is SGHRS and CDR2 YFSETQ. Unmatched junction bases numbered 7, after V lost 4 bases and J lost 5 bases. The CDR3 DNA reads as TGCGCCAGCAGCCCCGGGACAGGGTACGACGAGCAGTACTTC. Protein product: CASSPGTGYDEQYF.

Details on this clone: Additional DNA sequences in this sample encode the identical CDR3. The J gene is TRBJ1-1, the V gene TRBV5-1, with 7 bases identical to TRBD1. In germline, CDR1 is SGHRS, CDR2 YFSETQ. V dropped 0 bases and J dropped 5; count of bases not matched to a gene: 1. There are 13 residues in the CDR3. In nucleotides, the CDR3 is TGCGCCAGCAGCTTGGACAGGGGAACTGAAGCTTTCTTT. Its translation is CASSLDRGTEAFF.

CDR3 region: CASSFDGTNYEQYF. The CDR3 DNA reads as TGTGCCAGCAGCTTCGACGGGACAAACTACGAGCAGTACTTC. The chain couples TRBV9 to TRBJ2-7; D is possibly TRBD1 (6 bases). Germline V gives CDR1 SGDLS, CDR2 YYNGEE. Deletions cut 4 bases from V and 3 bases from J, with 14 bases between. The CDR3 consists of 14 residues.

As for this clone: The same CDR3 arises from other DNA sequences in this sample as well. This chain links TRBV5-1 with TRBJ2-5, with 10 bases that match TRBD1. The J segment lost 3 bases and the V segment lost 4 bases, leaving 6 bases of the junction unmatched. Germline CDR1 and CDR2: SGHRS and YFSETQ. The CDR3 sequence is 15 residues long. The CDR3 spells CASSRTGTGEETQYF. Written as DNA, the CDR3 is TGCGCCAGCAGCAGGACCGGGACAGGGGAAGAGACCCAGTACTTC.

The chain uses TRBV28 and TRBJ1-5; 8 nucleotides match TRBD1. CDR3 length: 13 amino acids. V trimming: 8 bases; J trimming: 7 bases; junction bases outside the gene matches: 7. Germline loops: CDR1 MDHEN, CDR2 SYDVKM. CDR3 nucleotide sequence: TGTGCCAGCGCGGACAGGGACCTACAGCCCCAGCATTTT. This translates into CASADRDLQPQHF. The full variable domain, rest sourced from reference TRBV28 and TRBJ1-5, is DVKVTQSSRYLVKRTGEKVFLECVQDMDHENMFWYRQDPGLGLRLIYFSYDVKMKEKGDIPEGYSVSREKKERFSLILESASTNQTSMYLCASADRDLQPQHFGDGTRLSIL.

The gene calls are TRBV20-1 and TRBJ2-1; D might be TRBD2 (6 bases). Trimming took off 3 bases at V and 12 bases at J, with 9 bases between the two ends. Germline loops: CDR1 DFQATT, CDR2 SNEGSKA (reference sequence). The CDR3 has 10 residues. The CDR3 loop reads CSASNGGQFF. The DNA for the CDR3 is TGCAGTGCTAGTAACGGGGGGCAGTTCTTC.

This rearrangement joins TRBV5-1 to TRBJ2-7, with 7 bases that match TRBD2. The length of the CDR3 is 18 residues. V was clipped by 2 bases and J by 1 base; unmatched bases: 15. The germline V gene encodes CDR1 SGHRS and CDR2 YFSETQ. DNA of the CDR3: TGCGCCAGCAGCTTCTATGGACTAGACGCCGAAGGGTCCTACGAGCAGTACTTC. Translation gives CASSFYGLDAEGSYEQYF.

CDR3 sequence reads: CASSKKRDVDEQFF. CDR3 sequence (DNA): TGTGCCAGCAGTAAAAAGCGTGATGTGGATGAGCAGTTCTTC. V is TRBV27 and J is TRBJ2-1; D ambiguous. Germline V gives CDR1 MNHEY, CDR2 SMNVEV (reference sequence). V lost 5 bases, J lost 8 bases, and 16 bases lay in between. This CDR3 is 14 amino acids long.

This sequence joins TRBV2 and TRBJ2-7; D is possibly TRBD1 (5 bases). Germline V gene data show CDR1 as SNHLY and CDR2 as FYNNEI. Deletions cut 2 bases from V and 4 bases from J, with 12 bases between. The CDR3 contains 14 residues. CDR3 sequence: CASSEQGYTYEQYF. Written as DNA, the CDR3 is TGTGCCAGCAGTGAACAGGGTTACACTTACGAGCAGTACTTC.

The chain recombines TRBV20-1 with TRBJ2-7; D not resolved. This CDR3 comprises 11 residues. Deletions cut 6 bases from V and 5 bases from J, with 11 bases between. Looked up from germline, CDR1 is DFQATT and CDR2 is SNEGSKA (reference sequence). CDR3 DNA sequence: TGCAGTGCCCAAAGAGGCGACGAGCAGTACTTC. It specifies CSAQRGDEQYF.

The genes are TRBV5-1 and TRBJ2-7; 11 nucleotides line up with TRBD2. V lost 6 bases, J lost 3 bases, and 2 bases stayed unmatched. CDR3 length: 13 amino acids. Germline CDR1 is SGHRS and CDR2 is YFSETQ. This CDR3 is CASNGLAGYEQYF. Written as DNA, the CDR3 is TGCGCCAGCAATGGACTAGCGGGCTACGAGCAGTACTTC.

The J gene is TRBJ2-1, the V gene TRBV2; 8 bases fit TRBD1. CDR3 length equals 15 residues. Per germline, CDR1 SNHLY and CDR2 FYNNEI. V shed 8 bases and J 8 bases; nucleotides not matched to a gene: 14. CDR3 sequence: CASVGAGQGFYEQFF. The CDR3 DNA is TGTGCCAGCGTGGGAGCAGGACAGGGATTTTATGAGCAGTTCTTC.

The genes are TRBV28 and TRBJ1-1; D remains unclear. The V end lost 6 bases, the J end lost 1 base, and 21 bases lay between the germline ends. Looked up from germline, CDR1 is MDHEN and CDR2 is SYDVKM. CDR3 length: 17 residues. In DNA, the CDR3 is TGTGCCAGCAGCTCGGTCCTTCGCCCCCAAGCGAACACTGAAGCTTTCTTT. This translates into CASSSVLRPQANTEAFF.

The chain carries TRBV27 and TRBJ1-1; D possibly corresponds to TRBD1 (6 bases). The germline V and J ends were trimmed by 6 bases and 4 bases, with 18 bases remaining between them. CDR3 length: 15 amino acids. Germline lookup yields CDR1 MNHEY and CDR2 SMNVEV (reference sequence). This chain's CDR3 is CASSFGWGGLTEAFF. The DNA of the CDR3 is TGTGCCAGCAGCTTTGGCTGGGGGGGGCTCACTGAAGCTTTCTTT.